The 17 T cell receptor beta chains reported below all come from one sample, sequenced in a study of T cell repertoires in cytomegalovirus infection (dated by TCRdb to the late 2010s). These receptors have no identified antigens. The data were produced on an Illumina HiSeq 1500. TCRdb reanalyzed the raw reads on its own, using fastp at Q25 for trimming and MiXCR for clone calling, and kept in-frame beta chains. A single entry per CDR3 protein holds the most common genes and DNA from its merged rows. The sample profile shows about 130,000 distinct CDR3 sequences; 20% to 30% of them were found once. The biggest ten clones account for roughly 33% of the sample. The sequenced material came from PBMCs, sequenced either directly or after in vitro stimulation (not recorded which). The receptors were gathered from a human donor in good health (CMV status not recorded). Some clones in this sample may be carry-over from other donors' samples.

This clonotype was counted between two and nine times. The CDR3 region has the DNA TGCAGCGTTGGAACCGGGACAGGGGGTGGCACAGATACGCAGTATTTT. Amino acid sequence: CSVGTGTGGGTDTQYF. The J gene is TRBJ2-3, the V gene TRBV29-1; 11 bases fit TRBD1. V shed 4 bases, J shed 1 base, and the junction held 7 bases outside the gene matches. This CDR3 is 16 amino acids long. Looked up from germline, CDR1 is SQVTM and CDR2 is ANQGSEA.

This clonotype was detected a few times. J is TRBJ1-5 and V is TRBV7-2, with unresolved D. The germline V gene encodes CDR1 SGHTA and CDR2 FQGNSA. V was trimmed by 1 base and J by 0 bases, leaving 7 bases between them. The CDR3 totals 15 residues. CDR3: CASSLGSYSNQPQHF. The CDR3 nucleotides read TGTGCCAGCAGCTTAGGATCCTATAGCAATCAGCCCCAGCATTTT.

This clonotype was found a few times. The chain carries TRBV24-1 and TRBJ2-1, with D possibly matching TRBD1 (5 bases). V lost 3 bases, J lost 6 bases, and 11 bases lay in between. This CDR3 contains 14 residues. The germline V gene encodes CDR1 KGHDR and CDR2 SFDVKD. The CDR3 sequence is CATSDPTVPNEQFF. The CDR3 DNA sequence: TGTGCCACCAGTGATCCGACAGTTCCCAATGAGCAGTTCTTC.

The rearrangement uses TRBV6-1 and TRBJ2-1; 10 bases agree with TRBD2. The CDR3 is 16 residues long. Per germline, CDR1 MNHNS and CDR2 SASEGT. V was pared by 5 bases and J by 4 bases, with 8 bases of the junction left unmatched. CDR3 region: CASSRLLAGDYNEQFF. The CDR3 DNA sequence: TGTGCCAGCAGTCGCCTCCTAGCGGGAGATTACAATGAGCAGTTCTTC.

The chain joins TRBV11-2 to TRBJ2-5; 9 bases fit TRBD1. The CDR3 totals 15 residues. V lost 5 bases, J lost 2 bases, and 6 bases stayed unmatched. The germline gives CDR1 SGHAT, CDR2 FQNNGV. The CDR3 region is CASSRGTGPQETQYF. The CDR3 nucleotides read TGTGCCAGCAGCCGTGGGACAGGGCCTCAAGAGACCCAGTACTTC.

This clonotype was seen a few times. The chain is built from TRBV28 and TRBJ2-1; either TRBD1 or TRBD2 may supply D (6 bases each). Germline CDR1 is MDHEN and CDR2 is SYDVKM. There are 15 residues in the CDR3. The ends were cut back, 8 bases at V and 5 bases at J, with 19 bases in the middle. CDR3 loop: CASCKRGAGNNEQFF. The CDR3 DNA follows: TGTGCCAGCTGCAAAAGGGGGGCGGGCAACAATGAGCAGTTCTTC.

This clonotype was counted only a few times. The CDR3 sequence is CASSIVDRNEKLFF. As DNA, the CDR3 is TGTGCCAGTAGTATAGTGGACAGGAATGAAAAACTGTTTTTT. The rearrangement links TRBV19 to TRBJ1-4; 7 bases map to TRBD1. Germline V lookup: CDR1 LNHDA, CDR2 SQIVND (reference sequence). This CDR3 contains 14 residues. Trimming cost V 1 base and J 5 bases; bases outside gene matches: 1.

This clonotype has at least ten counts. V usage is TRBV7-2 and J usage is TRBJ2-7, with 10 bases identical to TRBD1. Germline CDR1 reads SGHTA; CDR2 reads FQGNSA. J gave up 3 bases and V 5 bases, and 4 bases lay outside the gene matches. The CDR3 spans 14 residues. The CDR3 loop is CASSVGTGDYEQYV. CDR3 nucleotides: TGTGCCAGCAGCGTCGGGACAGGGGACTACGAGCAGTACGTC.

At least ten counts were recorded for this clonotype. This chain connects TRBV28 to TRBJ2-7; TRBD2 matches 9 bases. CDR1 is MDHEN and CDR2 is SYDVKM in the germline V gene. The junction had 7 bases not matched to a gene; V was cut back by 6 bases and J by 4 bases. CDR3 size: 14 residues. The CDR3 loop is CASSPTSGWYEQYF. The CDR3 DNA reads TGTGCCAGCAGCCCAACTAGCGGGTGGTACGAGCAGTACTTC.

CDR3 sequence reads: CASSTRGAAGGNSPLHF. DNA of the CDR3: TGTGCCAGCAGCACTAGGGGGGCGGCAGGTGGCAATTCACCCCTCCACTTT. This chain joins TRBV11-2 and TRBJ1-6; the D gene is possibly TRBD1 (6 bases). V was clipped by 5 bases and J by 7 bases, with 21 bases between them. Germline lookup yields CDR1 SGHAT and CDR2 FQNNGV. The CDR3 spans 17 residues.

About this clonotype itself: A much more abundant neighbour one base away suggests this may be a read error. This chain uses TRBV14 with TRBJ1-3; D is unclear. Germline CDR1 and CDR2: SGHDN and FVKESK. The CDR3 has 14 residues. CDR3 coding DNA: TGTGCCAACAGCCCAAACGCCGCGGGAAACACCATATATTTT. Its protein product is CANSPNAAGNTIYF. Looking up the rest from reference TRBV14 and TRBJ1-3 gives the full variable domain: EAGVTQFPSHSVIEKGQTVTLRCDPISGHDNLYWYRRVMGKEIKFLLHFVKESKQDESGMPNNRFLAERTGGTYSTLKVQPAELEDSGVYFCANSPNAAGNTIYFGEGSWLTVV.

This clonotype was seen only a few times. The rearrangement links TRBV28 to TRBJ2-5, with 11 bases aligning to TRBD1. The CDR3 contains 16 residues. In germline, CDR1 is MDHEN, CDR2 SYDVKM. Trimming at V came to 3 bases and at J to 4 bases, leaving 7 bases not matched to a gene. Written as DNA, the CDR3 is TGTGCCAGCAGTTTCAGTTGGACAGGGGGCGCAGAGACCCAGTACTTC. Translation gives CASSFSWTGGAETQYF.

The chain couples TRBV6-2 or TRBV6-3 to TRBJ2-1; 12 bases are shared with TRBD2. The CDR3 contains 22 residues. Germline V gene data show CDR1 as MNHEY and CDR2 as SVGEGT. V lost 0 bases to trimming and J lost 2 bases; unmatched junction nucleotides: 17. CDR3 residues: CASSYSFKRETSGSSPYNEQFF. The CDR3 DNA reads TGTGCCAGCAGTTACTCCTTTAAAAGGGAGACTAGCGGGAGTAGTCCCTACAATGAGCAGTTCTTC.

The chain links TRBV9 to TRBJ2-3; 7 bases agree with TRBD1. The CDR3 length is 16 residues. Per the germline V gene, CDR1 is SGDLS and CDR2 is YYNGEE. Trimming cost V 2 bases and J 0 bases; bases outside gene matches: 6. This chain's CDR3 is CASSVATGASTDTQYF. In DNA, the CDR3 is TGTGCCAGCAGCGTTGCTACAGGGGCCAGCACAGATACGCAGTATTTT. Full variable domain (missing parts from reference TRBV9 and TRBJ2-3): DSGVTQTPKHLITATGQRVTLRCSPRSGDLSVYWYQQSLDQGLQFLIQYYNGEERAKGNILERFSAQQFPDLHSELNLSSLELGDSALYFCASSVATGASTDTQYFGPGTRLTVL.

This clonotype occurred many times. V is TRBV5-1 and J is TRBJ1-1, with 9 bases aligning to TRBD1. The CDR3 consists of 16 residues. The V gene's germline CDR1 is SGHRS and CDR2 YFSETQ. After removal of 0 bases from V and 1 base from J, the junction contained 4 bases not matched to a gene. CDR3 bases: TGCGCCAGCAGCTTGGGGATGGGACAGGGGAACACTGAAGCTTTCTTT. This sequence encodes CASSLGMGQGNTEAFF.

Only a few counts were recorded for this clonotype. The genes are TRBV11-3 and TRBJ2-7, with D tentatively TRBD2 (5 bases). Germline values: CDR1 SGHNT, CDR2 YENEEA. Trimming left V 8 bases short and J 3 bases short, with 11 bases between. This CDR3 is 12 amino acids long. CDR3 bases: TGTGCCAGCTCCAGACGGGGCTACGAGCAGTACGTC. Translated, it gives CASSRRGYEQYV.

The chain recombines TRBV5-8 with TRBJ2-3; D is possibly TRBD1 or TRBD2 (5 bases each). Germline loops: CDR1 SGHTS, CDR2 YDEGEE. V lost 5 bases, J lost 1 base, and 11 bases lay in between. The CDR3 is 14 amino acids. CDR3 sequence: CASSTGTRTDTQYF. As DNA, the CDR3 is TGTGCCAGCAGTACCGGGACCCGCACAGATACGCAGTATTTT.